What follows are 22 T cell receptor beta chains derived from one specimen sequenced in a study of cytomegalovirus exposure and HLA in healthy donors (dated by TCRdb to 2016 to 2017). The library came from the immunoSEQ multiplex PCR assay. A mixture of 60 forward primers for TCR Vbeta segments and 13 reverse primers for TCR Jbeta segments was used in the multiplex PCR. TCRdb's version of the immuneACCESS table is confined to in-frame rearrangements and falls short of the full clone set. An unresolved V gene accounts for under half of the shortfall where checked; the remainder is of unknown origin. This sample's table carries approximately 110,000 clones. The ten largest clones capture less than 4.5% of the sample. Sample: PBMCs. The receptors were sampled from a man aged 25-45 years in good health and CMV-seronegative.

The chain recombines TRBV29-1 with TRBJ2-1; 9 positions match TRBD1. From germline, CDR1 is SQVTM and CDR2 ANQGSEA. The length of the CDR3 is 20 residues. V lost 2 bases, J lost 0 bases, and 17 bases stayed unmatched. The CDR3 reads CSVEMGRGDRVKNSYNEQFF. DNA of the CDR3: TGCAGCGTTGAAATGGGCCGGGGGGACAGGGTGAAAAACTCCTACAATGAGCAGTTCTTC.

The chain joins TRBV7-2 to TRBJ2-1; 7 bases fit TRBD1. CDR1 is SGHTA and CDR2 is FQGNSA in the germline V gene. The CDR3 totals 14 residues. Germline trimming cut 5 bases from V and 2 bases from J; bases unmatched to any gene: 3. CDR3 residues: CASSPGTAYNEQFF. The DNA for the CDR3 is TGTGCCAGCAGCCCCGGGACAGCCTACAATGAGCAGTTCTTC.

The chain links TRBV7-6 to TRBJ2-7; 8 positions match TRBD2. The CDR3 extends over 17 amino acids. Trimming cost V 5 bases and J 0 bases; bases outside gene matches: 12. The germline V gene encodes CDR1 SGHVS and CDR2 FNYEAQ. CDR3 loop: CASSPWGGGGFSYEQYF. The CDR3 region has the DNA TGTGCCAGCAGCCCCTGGGGGGGCGGGGGGTTCTCCTACGAGCAGTACTTC.

The CDR3 coding sequence is TGTGCCAGCAGCCCGACAGTGAACACCGGGGAGCTGTTTTTT. It translates to CASSPTVNTGELFF. The rearrangement uses TRBV7-8 and TRBJ2-2; D is possibly TRBD1 (5 bases). V dropped 5 bases and J dropped 1 base, with 8 bases sitting between them. From germline, CDR1 is SGHVS and CDR2 FQNEAQ. The CDR3 runs to 14 residues.

This rearrangement joins TRBV5-1 to TRBJ2-3, with 11 bases that match TRBD2. CDR1 and CDR2 from the germline V gene are SGHRS and YFSETQ. The ends lost 0 bases at V and 4 bases at J; junction bases unmatched: 13. This CDR3 comprises 19 residues. The CDR3 bases are TGCGCCAGCAGCTTGGCCCCTAGCGGGGGGCGCCAATCCCCAGATACGCAGTATTTT. Protein product: CASSLAPSGGRQSPDTQYF.

The chain joins TRBV18 to TRBJ2-5; perhaps TRBD1 as D (5 bases). The CDR3 has 15 residues. Germline V gene sequence: CDR1 KGHSH, CDR2 LQKENI. Trimming cost V 4 bases and J 5 bases, with 17 bases left between them. As DNA, the CDR3 is TGTGCCAGCTCACTCGGTGCACAGGTGGACGAGACCCAGTACTTC. This gives the protein CASSLGAQVDETQYF.

V is TRBV7-2 and J is TRBJ2-5, with 7 bases matching TRBD1. The end of the DNA is better explained by TRBJ2-7, so the J call may be wrong. CDR3 length: 14 amino acids. The germline gives CDR1 SGHTA, CDR2 FQGNSA. CDR3 nucleotides: TGTGCCAGCAGCTTGCACAGGGGTACCTACGAGCAGTACTTC. Encoded protein: CASSLHRGTYEQYF.

This chain links TRBV5-6 with TRBJ1-1, with TRBD1 matching over 8 bases. From germline, CDR1 is SGHDT and CDR2 YYEEEE. The CDR3 covers 15 residues. The J segment lost 4 bases and the V segment lost 4 bases, leaving 9 bases of the junction unmatched. CDR3 protein: CASSLPQGARTEAFF. CDR3 DNA sequence: TGTGCCAGCAGCCTCCCCCAGGGGGCTCGCACTGAAGCTTTCTTT.

The chain has TRBV30 and TRBJ1-2; D perhaps matches TRBD1 (5 bases). CDR1 GTSNPN and CDR2 SVGIG come from the germline V gene (reference sequence). The CDR3 has 13 amino acids. V was clipped by 3 bases and J by 3 bases, with 11 bases between them. CDR3 bases: TGTGCCTGGAGACCGGGGGTGGACTATGGCTACACCTTC. Translated: CAWRPGVDYGYTF.

V is TRBV6-1 and J is TRBJ1-1; TRBD1 matches at 8 bases. This CDR3 is built from 13 residues. Looked up from germline, CDR1 is MNHNS and CDR2 is SASEGT. V lost 5 bases and J lost 4; bases outside the gene matches: 3. The CDR3 loop is CASSRTGGTEAFF. CDR3 bases: TGTGCCAGCAGTAGAACAGGGGGCACTGAAGCTTTCTTT.

The rearrangement joins TRBV6-1 to TRBJ1-5, with 8 bases matching TRBD1. CDR1 and CDR2 from the germline V gene are MNHNS and SASEGT. The CDR3 runs to 14 residues. Trimming cost V 3 bases and J 8 bases; bases outside gene matches: 6. DNA of the CDR3: TGTGCCAGCAGTGACAGGACAGGGAGTGAGCCCCAGCATTTT. Translation: CASSDRTGSEPQHF.

This chain joins TRBV7-9 and TRBJ1-5; D is ambiguous. Trimming removed 5 bases from V and 5 bases from J, with 10 bases in between. This CDR3 region has 13 residues. Germline assignment: CDR1 SEHNR and CDR2 FQNEAQ (reference sequence). In DNA, the CDR3 is TGTGCCAGCAGCGAGGGTTCTCATCAGCCCCAGCATTTT. Its translation: CASSEGSHQPQHF.

This rearrangement joins TRBV5-1 to TRBJ1-4, with 9 bases lining up with TRBD1. Losses at the gene ends were 0 bases for V and 5 bases for J; bases not matched to a gene: 2. Germline V CDR1 and CDR2: SGHRS, YFSETQ. The CDR3 totals 15 residues. CDR3 DNA: TGCGCCAGCAGCTTGGGCGGGACAGGGAATGAAAAACTGTTTTTT. Amino acid sequence: CASSLGGTGNEKLFF.

The rearrangement uses TRBV2 and TRBJ1-5; a possible D gene is TRBD1 (6 bases). This CDR3 comprises 12 residues. The V end was cut by 8 bases, the J end by 4 bases, with 9 bases between. CDR1 and CDR2 from the germline V gene are SNHLY and FYNNEI. The CDR3 region is CASQQGNQPQHF. Here the CDR3 DNA reads TGTGCCAGCCAACAGGGAAATCAGCCCCAGCATTTT.

The rearrangement uses TRBV5-4 and TRBJ1-5, with 7 bases lining up with TRBD1. Germline lookup yields CDR1 SGHNT and CDR2 YYREEE (reference sequence). This CDR3 is built from 15 residues. V gave up 0 bases and J gave up 6 bases; unmatched junction bases: 6. The CDR3 DNA reads TGTGCCAGCAGCTTGGACAGGGGAGGAAGTCAGCCCCAGCATTTT. It codes for CASSLDRGGSQPQHF.

The V call is TRBV30, the J call TRBJ2-3; 8 bases match TRBD2. Germline V gives CDR1 GTSNPN, CDR2 SVGIG (reference sequence). The trim removed 1 base at V and 2 bases at J, leaving 2 bases unmatched. There are 14 residues in the CDR3. The CDR3 DNA sequence: TGTGCCTGGAGTGGACTAGCGCACACAGATACGCAGTATTTT. Protein: CAWSGLAHTDTQYF.

This chain connects TRBV12-5 to TRBJ1-2; possible D gene TRBD1, 6 bases. The V gene lost 2 bases and the J gene lost 8 bases, with 18 bases spanning the gap. Looked up from germline, CDR1 is LGHNT and CDR2 is FRNRAP. CDR3 length equals 15 residues. The CDR3 DNA reads as TGTGCTAGTGGTTTGAAGGGGGGGCCCACTTCGGGCTACACCTTC. It specifies CASGLKGGPTSGYTF.

V gene TRBV5-1 combines with J gene TRBJ2-7; TRBD1 is a possible D gene (5 bases). The length of the CDR3 is 13 residues. Germline assignment: CDR1 SGHRS and CDR2 YFSETQ. V lost 0 bases to trimming and J lost 5 bases, with 9 bases between them. The chain's CDR3 is CASSLVRGDEQYF. In nucleotides, the CDR3 is TGCGCCAGCAGCTTGGTAAGGGGCGACGAGCAGTACTTC. Full variable domain (outside the CDR3, taken from reference TRBV5-1 and TRBJ2-7): KAGVTQTPRYLIKTRGQQVTLSCSPISGHRSVSWYQQTPGQGLQFLFEYFSETQRNKGNFPGRFSGRQFSNSRSEMNVSTLELGDSALYLCASSLVRGDEQYFGPGTRLTVT.

This sequence joins TRBV6-6 and TRBJ1-5, with D tentatively TRBD1 (6 bases). The CDR3 extends over 14 amino acids. The V end lost 5 bases, the J end lost 3 bases, and 11 bases lay between the germline ends. CDR1 and CDR2 from the germline V gene are MNHNY and SVGAGI (reference sequence). In DNA, the CDR3 is TGTGCCAGCAGTCTGGACAGATACAATCAGCCCCAGCATTTT. Protein product: CASSLDRYNQPQHF.

V gene TRBV5-8 combines with J gene TRBJ2-5; 9 bases fit TRBD1. Germline loops: CDR1 SGHTS, CDR2 YDEGEE. The length of the CDR3 is 15 residues. J was trimmed by 11 bases and V by 4 bases; bases with no gene match: 15. CDR3 in amino acids: CASSPVGTGLGEQYF. CDR3 nucleotide sequence: TGTGCCAGCAGCCCGGTGGGGACAGGGCTGGGAGAGCAGTACTTC.

The J gene is TRBJ1-1, the V gene TRBV2; TRBD1 might be the D (6 bases). Trimming removed 7 bases at V and 1 base at J, with 10 bases between. Germline V gives CDR1 SNHLY, CDR2 FYNNEI. The CDR3 is 13 residues long. The chain's CDR3 is CASTTGPNTEAFF. CDR3 nucleotides: TGTGCCAGCACTACAGGGCCGAACACTGAAGCTTTCTTT.

This sequence joins TRBV19 and TRBJ1-2; D may be TRBD1 (5 bases). This CDR3 spans 13 amino acids. Germline V gene data show CDR1 as LNHDA and CDR2 as SQIVND (reference sequence). Between the trimmed V and J ends, which lost 6 bases and 7 bases, there was a span of 15 bases. The CDR3 protein is CASSGTLPSGYTF. CDR3 nucleotides: TGTGCCAGTAGCGGGACTCTCCCTAGTGGCTACACCTTC.